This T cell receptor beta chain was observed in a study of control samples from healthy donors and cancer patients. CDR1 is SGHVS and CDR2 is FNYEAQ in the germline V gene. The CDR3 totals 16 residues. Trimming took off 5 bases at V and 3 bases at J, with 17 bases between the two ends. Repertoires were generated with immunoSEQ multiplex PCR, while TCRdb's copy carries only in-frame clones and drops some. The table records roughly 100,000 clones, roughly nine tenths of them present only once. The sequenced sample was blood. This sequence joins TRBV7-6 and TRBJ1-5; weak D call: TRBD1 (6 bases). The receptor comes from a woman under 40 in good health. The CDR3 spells CASSPIGGLVNQPQHF. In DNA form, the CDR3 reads TGTGCCAGCAGCCCCATAGGGGGGTTGGTCAATCAGCCCCAGCATTTT.